This T cell receptor beta chain was retrieved from a study of blood T cell repertoires in COVID-19. The CDR3 is made up of 14 amino acids. Trimming pared 2 bases from V and 4 bases from J, leaving 9 bases between. The germline CDR1 and CDR2 sequences are MNHNY and SVGAGI (reference sequence). Some clones are missing from TCRdb's copy, which holds only in-frame ones; the method was immunoSEQ multiplex PCR. The sample records around 100,000 clones, around 83% being singletons. The sequenced sample consisted of peripheral blood. This receptor was taken from a man in his 70s with acute or convalescent COVID-19. V and J are TRBV6-6 and TRBJ1-3; no reliable D call. The CDR3 loop is CASSYEAAGNTIYF. The CDR3 coding sequence is TGTGCCAGCAGTTACGAGGCCGCAGGAAACACCATATATTTT.